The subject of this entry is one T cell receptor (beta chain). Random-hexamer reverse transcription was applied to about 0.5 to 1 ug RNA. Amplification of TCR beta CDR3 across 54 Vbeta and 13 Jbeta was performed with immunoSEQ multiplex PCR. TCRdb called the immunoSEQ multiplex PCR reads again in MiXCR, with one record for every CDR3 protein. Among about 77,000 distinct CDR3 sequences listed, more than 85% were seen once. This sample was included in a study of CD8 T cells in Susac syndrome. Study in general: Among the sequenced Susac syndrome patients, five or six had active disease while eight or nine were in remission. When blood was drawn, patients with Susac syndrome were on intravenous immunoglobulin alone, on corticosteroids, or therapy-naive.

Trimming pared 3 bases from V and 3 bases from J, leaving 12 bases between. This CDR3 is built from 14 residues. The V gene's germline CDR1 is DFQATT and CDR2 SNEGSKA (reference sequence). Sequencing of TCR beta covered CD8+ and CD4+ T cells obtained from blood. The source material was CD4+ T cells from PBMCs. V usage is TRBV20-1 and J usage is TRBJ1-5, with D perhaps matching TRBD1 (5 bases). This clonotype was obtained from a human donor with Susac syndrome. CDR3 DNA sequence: TGCAGTGCTAGTCGGGGCATTTACAATCAGCCCCAGCATTTT. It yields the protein CSASRGIYNQPQHF.